This is a list of T cell receptor beta chains from one sample in a study of long-term antiretroviral therapy in people with HIV. Here immunoSEQ multiplex PCR was the method, and the copy in TCRdb shows in-frame clones only, minus some. The data show 24,000 or so clones, over 80% seen once. The sample in question was unsorted PBMCs, obtained just over 4.2 years after starting antiretroviral therapy. The receptors here all came from a man in his thirties or forties with HIV. The CDR3 runs from the conserved cysteine through the conserved F or W. The D gene is left open where the match is weak. The listing skips clone size in some rows; elsewhere it reads once, few, many or a size class.

>-|TRBJ1-4|TRBV15|14|-
CATSRRTGNEKLFF
TGTGCCACCAGCAGACGGACGGGGAATGAAAAACTGTTTTTT
>TRBD2|TRBJ2-7|TRBV19|16|once
CASSISSGGSSYEQYF
TGTGCCAGTAGTATTTCTAGCGGGGGAAGCTCCTACGAGCAGTACTTC
>-|TRBJ2-5|TRBV6-1|16|few
CASSEFPGIGAETQYF
TGTGCCAGCAGTGAATTCCCCGGTATTGGAGCAGAGACCCAGTACTTC
>-|TRBJ2-5|TRBV4-3|15|-
CASSQGGWGRETQYF
TGCGCCAGCAGCCAAGGAGGGTGGGGGAGAGAGACCCAGTACTTC
>-|TRBJ1-2|TRBV6-4|12|-
CASSDGNYGYTF
TGTGCCAGCAGTGACGGTAACTATGGCTACACCTTC
>-|TRBJ1-1|TRBV4-1|18|-
CASSQFLRREAMNTEAFF
TGCGCCAGCAGCCAATTCCTTAGACGGGAAGCCATGAACACTGAAGCTTTCTTT
>-|TRBJ2-5|TRBV5-4|14|-
CASGGAAELETQYF
TGTGCCAGCGGAGGTGCGGCGGAGCTAGAGACCCAGTACTTC
>-|TRBJ1-5|TRBV6-1|15|few
CATTINRAGNQPQHF
TGTGCCACTACAATCAACAGGGCTGGCAATCAGCCCCAGCATTTT
>-|TRBJ2-7|TRBV5-6|14|-
CASSRAGAAYEQYF
TGTGCCAGCAGCCGGGCAGGGGCCGCCTACGAGCAGTACTTC
>TRBD2|TRBJ2-7|TRBV7-2|14|-
CASSSQYGGYEQYF
TGTGCCAGCAGCTCCCAATACGGGGGGTACGAGCAGTACTTC
>-|TRBJ2-5|TRBV5-1|16|-
CASSLARWGRQETQYF
TGCGCCAGCAGCTTGGCCCGTTGGGGGCGCCAAGAGACCCAGTACTTC
>-|TRBJ2-7|TRBV2|12|few
CASGGQIYEQYF
TGTGCCAGCGGTGGACAGATCTACGAGCAGTACTTC
>-|TRBJ1-2|TRBV6-5|15|-
CASSDSYRVDYGYTF
TGTGCCAGCAGCGACAGTTACAGGGTAGACTATGGCTACACCTTC
>-|TRBJ2-7|TRBV7-9|14|once
CASSPPQGWYEQYF
TGTGCCAGCAGTCCCCCGCAGGGTTGGTACGAGCAGTACTTC
>TRBD2|TRBJ2-3|TRBV10-3|15|-
CAISGAGVGTDTQYF
TGTGCCATCAGTGGAGCGGGAGTAGGCACAGATACGCAGTATTTT
>-|TRBJ2-1|TRBV6-4|15|-
CASSPNTNGHNEQFF
TGTGCCAGCAGTCCCAACACGAATGGCCACAATGAGCAGTTCTTC
>-|TRBJ1-2|TRBV19|15|medium-sized
CASILEADQNYGYTF
TGTGCCAGTATTCTGGAGGCAGATCAAAACTATGGCTACACCTTC
>TRBD1|TRBJ1-4|TRBV18|18|few
CASSPNEEDRGLGEKLFF
TGTGCCAGCTCACCAAACGAGGAGGACAGGGGGCTGGGGGAAAAACTGTTTTTT
>-|TRBJ2-5|TRBV10-3|12|-
CAISEAEETQYF
TGTGCCATCAGTGAGGCGGAAGAGACCCAGTACTTC
>-|TRBJ1-2|TRBV4-1|16|once
CASSQVGGNANYGYTF
TGCGCCAGCAGCCAAGTCGGGGGGAATGCTAACTATGGCTACACCTTC
>-|TRBJ2-4|TRBV30|13|few
CAWQGEVLNIQYF
TGTGCCTGGCAAGGTGAAGTTTTGAACATTCAGTACTTC
>TRBD2|TRBJ2-1|TRBV5-4|16|-
CASSSGLAGDRNEQFF
TGTGCCAGCAGCTCCGGACTAGCGGGAGATCGTAATGAGCAGTTCTTC
>-|TRBJ1-2|TRBV7-8|13|-
CASSLGDFGGYTF
TGTGCCAGCAGCTTAGGAGACTTTGGTGGCTACACCTTC
>-|TRBJ1-5|TRBV6-1|12|-
CASRNGDQPQHF
TGTGCCAGCAGAAACGGCGATCAGCCCCAGCATTTT
>TRBD1|TRBJ2-5|TRBV14|16|-
CASSPRDRVYQETQYF
TGTGCCAGCAGCCCACGGGACAGGGTGTACCAAGAGACCCAGTACTTC
>-|TRBJ1-2|TRBV9|16|-
CASSVNPGISNYGYTF
TGTGCCAGCAGCGTAAATCCCGGGATTTCTAACTATGGCTACACCTTC
>TRBD1|TRBJ2-7|TRBV13|13|medium-sized
CASSFEYRGGQYF
TGTGCCAGCAGCTTCGAATACAGGGGCGGGCAGTACTTC
>-|TRBJ1-2|TRBV19|17|-
CASSIGAGDGSNYGYTF
TGTGCCAGTAGTATTGGGGCAGGGGATGGATCTAACTATGGCTACACCTTC
>-|TRBJ1-1|TRBV27|16|-
CASTPGRTKSNTEAFF
TGTGCCAGCACCCCAGGACGGACTAAATCGAACACTGAAGCTTTCTTT
>TRBD1|TRBJ1-5|TRBV2|15|-
CASREGQGLGQPQHF
TGTGCCAGCAGGGAGGGACAGGGGTTAGGTCAGCCCCAGCATTTT
>TRBD1|TRBJ2-1|TRBV27|14|-
CASSLDRVHNEQFF
TGTGCCAGCAGTTTAGACAGGGTTCACAATGAGCAGTTCTTC
>-|TRBJ1-4|TRBV4-1|15|-
CASSQEDSQNEKLFF
TGCGCCAGCAGCCAAGAGGACAGCCAGAATGAAAAACTGTTTTTT
>TRBD1|TRBJ1-2|TRBV4-2|16|-
CASSREPGQSYYGYTF
TGTGCCAGCAGCCGGGAACCGGGACAGAGCTACTATGGCTACACCTTC
>-|TRBJ2-5|TRBV7-6|13|-
CASSLNGRETQYF
TGTGCCAGCAGCTTAAATGGGCGAGAGACCCAGTACTTC
>-|TRBJ1-5|TRBV19|15|-
CASSIRRGTYQPQHF
TGTGCCAGTAGTATTCGCCGGGGAACGTATCAGCCCCAGCATTTT
>TRBD1|TRBJ2-1|TRBV27|16|-
CASSSSAPGTDNEQFF
TGTGCCAGCAGTTCGTCAGCTCCCGGGACAGATAATGAGCAGTTCTTC
>TRBD1|TRBJ1-6|TRBV6-5|15|-
CASSYLDRLNSPLHF
TGTGCCAGCAGTTACTTGGACAGGCTTAATTCACCCCTCCACTTT
>-|TRBJ2-7|TRBV10-1|11|few
CASSDDSEQYF
TGCGCCAGCAGCGACGACAGCGAGCAGTACTTC
>-|TRBJ1-6|TRBV5-1|16|-
CASSLDGQPDGSPLHF
TGCGCCAGCAGCTTGGACGGACAGCCGGATGGCTCACCCCTCCACTTT
>TRBD1|TRBJ2-7|TRBV20-1|11|-
CSAGQAYEQYF
TGCAGTGCTGGACAGGCCTACGAGCAGTACTTC